Presented here are 8 T cell receptor beta chains from one specimen sequenced in a study of patients and donors after allogeneic stem cell transplantation. TCRdb called the RT-PCR reads again in MiXCR, with one record for every CDR3 protein. The sample lists about a million distinct CDR3 sequences; over 15% were seen once. Input material: blood, either unsorted or a sorted T cell fraction (not recorded which). All receptors derive from a human donor who was either an allogeneic HSCT recipient or a stem cell or donor lymphocyte infusion donor (not recorded which). It is not recorded whose cells these are; they may come from a transplant donor.

This clonotype was counted only a few times. The chain is built from TRBV14 and TRBJ2-5; 11 bases align to TRBD2. The ends lost 7 bases at V and 5 bases at J; junction bases unmatched: 12. Germline CDR1 is SGHDN and CDR2 is FVKESK. CDR3 size: 16 residues. The CDR3 reads CASNRGTSGSWETQYF. CDR3 in DNA: TGTGCCAGCAACCGTGGAACTAGCGGGAGTTGGGAGACCCAGTACTTC.

The J gene is TRBJ1-1, the V gene TRBV30, with a tentative D call TRBD1 (5 bases). The germline V gene encodes CDR1 GTSNPN and CDR2 SVGIG (reference sequence). Trimming removed 5 bases from V and 5 bases from J, with 9 bases in between. This CDR3 spans 11 amino acids. CDR3 DNA: TGTGCCTGGGGGGGTCGGACTGAAGCTTTCTTT. Translated: CAWGGRTEAFF.

This clonotype occurred a few times. The chain uses TRBV12-3 or TRBV12-4 and TRBJ2-1; TRBD1 matches 10 bases. The CDR3 spans 14 residues. Losses at the gene ends were 5 bases for V and 7 bases for J; bases not matched to a gene: 5. The CDR3 region has the DNA TGTGCCAGCAGTCGACAGGGGGCTTTGAATGAGCAGTTCTTC. It codes for CASSRQGALNEQFF.

This clonotype showed up just a few times. The chain combines TRBV15 with TRBJ1-1; D ambiguous. From germline, CDR1 is LNHNV and CDR2 YYDKDF (reference sequence). The ends were cut back, 1 base at V and 5 bases at J, with 14 bases in the middle. This CDR3 contains 15 residues. The CDR3 region has the DNA TGTGCCACCAGCAGAGCTCTCGGGGATCGTACTGAAGCTTTCTTT. It encodes CATSRALGDRTEAFF.

Notes on this clonotype: Its ends do not fully match the called genes, so a read error is possible. The chain joins TRBV2 to TRBJ2-1; D unclear. The CDR3 extends over 11 amino acids. Germline V gene lookup returns CDR1 SNHLY and CDR2 FYNNEI. The CDR3 coding sequence is TGTGCCAGCAGAGAAGCAAATGAGCAGTTCTTC. Translation: CASREANEQFF. Looking up the rest from reference TRBV2 and TRBJ2-1 gives the full variable domain: EPEVTQTPSHQVTQMGQEVILRCVPISNHLYFYWYRQILGQKVEFLVSFYNNEISEKSEIFDDQFSVERPDGSNFTLKIRSTKLEDSAMYFCASREANEQFFGPGTRLTVL.

This clonotype was observed a handful of times. V usage is TRBV6-1 and J usage is TRBJ1-5, with 10 bases that match TRBD1. The germline gives CDR1 MNHNS, CDR2 SASEGT. The trim removed 6 bases at V and 6 bases at J, leaving 5 bases unmatched. This CDR3 comprises 14 residues. The CDR3 is CASRMGQGIQPQHF. CDR3 DNA: TGTGCCAGCAGGATGGGACAGGGGATTCAGCCCCAGCATTTT.

This chain joins TRBV5-1 and TRBJ2-1; 9 nucleotides line up with TRBD2. CDR1 and CDR2 (germline): SGHRS, YFSETQ. The CDR3 has 14 residues. J was trimmed by 5 bases and V by 4 bases; bases with no gene match: 4. CDR3 region: CASSQRGADNEQFF. DNA for the CDR3: TGCGCCAGCAGCCAGCGGGGGGCCGACAATGAGCAGTTCTTC.

The CDR3 sequence is CASSVVDRLNTEAFF. CDR3 coding DNA: TGTGCCAGCAGCGTAGTGGACAGGTTGAACACTGAAGCTTTCTTT. This rearrangement joins TRBV9 to TRBJ1-1; TRBD1 matches 7 bases. V lost 0 bases, J lost 0 bases, and 2 bases stayed unmatched. This CDR3 region has 15 residues. In germline, CDR1 is SGDLS, CDR2 YYNGEE.